This TCR beta chain stems from a study of T cell responses to AZD1222 COVID-19 vaccine. Looking at the study overall: Second-dose intervals near 4 or 12 weeks were combined. Findings and caveats of the study: Vaccine-related CD4 TCRs covered spike, predominating at 160-218 and 743-854. Donors were chiefly white British, with a greater number of females, and clonal diversity was perhaps underestimated.

This CDR3 has 16 amino acids. V shed 2 bases, J shed 9 bases, and the junction held 6 bases outside the gene matches. The germline V gene encodes CDR1 LGHDT and CDR2 YNNKEL (reference sequence). Of note for this clone: Its target is not known.

Clones were read by immunoSEQ multiplex PCR, and TCRdb kept only the in-frame ones, dropping some. The repertoire holds roughly 99,000 clones, with about 90% as singletons. The TCR originated in an adult in good health. J is TRBJ2-1 and V is TRBV3-1 (or the pseudogene TRBV3-2); 14 bases are a match to TRBD2. Sequences were derived from peripheral blood, sampled on day 0 of AZD1222 vaccination. CDR3 sequence reads: CASSQSTSGRASEQFF. For the CDR3, the DNA is TGTGCCAGCAGCCAATCGACTAGCGGGAGGGCCAGTGAGCAGTTCTTC.